This T cell receptor (beta chain) was sequenced during a study of T cell responses to AZD1222 COVID-19 vaccine. With regard to this clone: Antigen specificity is unknown.

This table comes from immunoSEQ multiplex PCR, and its TCRdb copy is limited to in-frame clones, with some not included. The data hold about 140,000 clones, with 90% to 95% observed a single time. General study points: Clonal diversity may have been underestimated, and the donors were mostly white British, with more females than males. There were repertoire samples only from the period after the peak T cell response.

The material was peripheral blood, obtained 28 days after the second AZD1222 dose. The receptor comes from an adult who received the AZD1222 COVID-19 vaccine.

CDR3: CSVGTPAGVEEQYF. DNA for the CDR3: TGCAGCGTTGGTACCCCAGCGGGAGTTGAGGAGCAGTACTTC. The rearrangement joins TRBV29-1 to TRBJ2-7; 8 bases are a match to TRBD2. After removal of 4 bases from V and 7 bases from J, the junction contained 12 bases not matched to a gene. In germline, CDR1 is SQVTM, CDR2 ANQGSEA. This CDR3 region has 14 residues.